This T cell receptor beta chain emerged from a study of beta chain features in type 1 diabetes. Expressed TCRB transcripts were sequenced, since all the RNA that had been isolated was reverse transcribed. Generated by immunoSEQ multiplex PCR, the TCRdb table keeps only in-frame clones and is missing some. Seen here are 300,000 or so clones, approximately 12% observed once, and the top ten hold nearly 0.015%. Regarding this clone: The target antigen is unknown.

Findings of the study overall: Among all four CD4+ subsets, Type 1 diabetes patients had TCRB CDR3s that were moderately but significantly shorter.

The junction had 10 bases not matched to a gene; V was cut back by 6 bases and J by 2 bases. Germline V gene data show CDR1 as SGHAT and CDR2 as FQNNGV. The CDR3 consists of 15 residues. This receptor was identified in a woman younger than 35 with type 1 diabetes. Input material: naive CD4+ T cells from blood. This chain connects TRBV11-2 to TRBJ2-7; 7 positions match TRBD2. DNA for the CDR3: TGTGCCAGCAGACATATTAGCGGGTGGCCCTACGAGCAGTACTTC. It codes for CASRHISGWPYEQYF.